This T cell receptor beta chain was documented in a study of cytomegalovirus exposure and HLA in healthy donors. At the level of the study: Among 150 million to 200 million T cells, an earlier analysis found 90 million to 130 million unique TCR beta sequences.

The study, taken as a whole, reports: Sequencing depth across donors, presence/absence analyses assumed, was roughly uniform.

Notes on this clone: Its cognate antigen is unknown.

The length of the CDR3 is 15 residues. Germline CDR1 and CDR2: MNHNS and SASEGT. V was shortened by 2 bases and J by 7 bases, with 15 bases between the two germline ends. It was with 60 Vbeta and 13 Jbeta primers that the PCR ran. Assay used: immunoSEQ multiplex PCR; TCRdb lists only in-frame clones, some missing. Of 200,000 or so clones listed, around 86% were seen once; the top ten hold 6.3%. What was sequenced was PBMCs. The chain couples TRBV6-1 to TRBJ1-5; no clear D. The TCR was taken from a man aged 35-49 years in good health and CMV-seropositive. The CDR3 DNA reads TGTGCCAGCAGTGAAATGGGTCGGGGAGGGCAGCCCCAGCATTTT. This translates into CASSEMGRGGQPQHF.